These 15 T cell receptor beta chains were all obtained from the same sample, sequenced in a study of cytomegalovirus exposure and HLA in healthy donors. In the PCR, 60 Vbeta and 13 Jbeta primers were used. Profiled with immunoSEQ multiplex PCR; TCRdb holds only in-frame clones, not every one. The table shows just over 200,000 clones, with more than 65% occurring only once. Sequences were obtained from PBMCs. Receptors were obtained from a man between 45 and 60 years old in good health and CMV-seronegative.

The rearrangement joins TRBV5-1 to TRBJ1-1; no definite D call. This CDR3 is 12 amino acids long. V shed 0 bases and J shed 7 bases, with 7 bases lying between them. In germline, CDR1 is SGHRS, CDR2 YFSETQ. CDR3 loop: CASSLERGEAFF. The DNA of the CDR3 is TGCGCCAGCAGCTTGGAACGGGGTGAAGCTTTCTTT.

This chain uses TRBV20-1 with TRBJ2-5; no clear D. Germline loops: CDR1 DFQATT, CDR2 SNEGSKA (reference sequence). Trimming took 2 bases from V and 2 from J, leaving 3 bases between them. The CDR3 is 11 amino acids. The CDR3: CSARPQETQYF. As DNA, the CDR3 is TGCAGTGCTAGACCACAAGAGACCCAGTACTTC.

The chain carries TRBV29-1 and TRBJ2-1; no firm D call. Trimming left V 2 bases short and J 15 bases short, with 11 bases between. Germline values: CDR1 SQVTM, CDR2 ANQGSEA. The CDR3 sequence is 10 residues long. The CDR3 loop reads CSVEKSERFF. The CDR3, as DNA: TGCAGCGTTGAAAAATCGGAGAGGTTCTTC.

The chain joins TRBV4-1 to TRBJ1-4; maybe TRBD1 (6 bases). The germline CDR1 and CDR2 sequences are MGHRA and YSYEKL. Trimming left V 0 bases short and J 8 bases short, with 19 bases between. CDR3 length equals 17 residues. CDR3 amino acids: CASSQDSSFRGIEKLFF. The CDR3, as DNA: TGCGCCAGCAGCCAAGATTCCAGCTTCAGGGGAATCGAAAAACTGTTTTTT.

The DNA for the CDR3 is TGTGCCAGCAGTTTAGAGCAGCCCCAGCATTTT. It is translated as CASSLEQPQHF. The chain combines TRBV28 with TRBJ1-5; no firm D call. The V end was cut by 2 bases, the J end by 7 bases, with 3 bases between. The CDR3 has 11 amino acids. Germline CDR1 MDHEN, CDR2 SYDVKM.

The V and J genes are TRBV6-9 and TRBJ2-7; maybe TRBD2 (6 bases). V lost 6 bases and J lost 1, with 16 bases in between. The CDR3 is made up of 15 amino acids. Germline V gene sequence: CDR1 MNHGY, CDR2 SVAAGI. CDR3 region: CASSPRGTKSYEQYF. The CDR3 DNA is TGTGCCAGCAGCCCACGGGGGACCAAATCCTACGAGCAGTACTTC.

The chain combines TRBV5-1 with TRBJ2-7; the match to TRBD1 covers 7 bases. Losses at the gene ends were 2 bases for V and 2 bases for J; bases not matched to a gene: 10. The germline V gene encodes CDR1 SGHRS and CDR2 YFSETQ. There are 16 residues in the CDR3. The CDR3 DNA sequence: TGCGCCAGCAGCTTAGGCAGGGGGTCCTACCCCTACGAGCAGTACTTC. It codes for CASSLGRGSYPYEQYF.

This chain uses TRBV2 with TRBJ2-7; the D is unclear. Trimming left V 4 bases short and J 2 bases short, with 6 bases between. The CDR3 extends over 12 amino acids. Per germline, CDR1 SNHLY and CDR2 FYNNEI. The CDR3 is CASSALTYEQYF. As DNA, the CDR3 is TGTGCCAGCAGTGCCCTTACCTACGAGCAGTACTTC. Full variable domain (outside the CDR3, taken from reference TRBV2 and TRBJ2-7): EPEVTQTPSHQVTQMGQEVILRCVPISNHLYFYWYRQILGQKVEFLVSFYNNEISEKSEIFDDQFSVERPDGSNFTLKIRSTKLEDSAMYFCASSALTYEQYFGPGTRLTVT.

The J gene is TRBJ2-5, the V gene TRBV7-9; TRBD1 matches 9 bases. The J segment lost 2 bases and the V segment lost 5 bases, leaving 6 bases of the junction unmatched. CDR1 is SEHNR, CDR2 FQNEAQ, per germline (reference sequence). This CDR3 is built from 15 residues. CDR3 residues: CASSPGQGVQETQYF. CDR3 coding DNA: TGTGCCAGCAGCCCGGGACAGGGCGTACAAGAGACCCAGTACTTC.

This clone has only one observation. J is TRBJ2-6 and V is TRBV28; D gene unclear. V was trimmed by 5 bases and J by 0 bases, leaving 11 bases between them. In germline, CDR1 is MDHEN, CDR2 SYDVKM. The CDR3 consists of 16 residues. The CDR3 sequence is CASSPPGSSGANVLTF. CDR3 sequence (DNA): TGTGCCAGCAGTCCGCCTGGCAGCTCTGGGGCCAACGTCCTGACTTTC.

This chain uses TRBV30 with TRBJ2-3, with 9 bases that match TRBD2. Germline values: CDR1 GTSNPN, CDR2 SVGIG (reference sequence). This CDR3 has 17 amino acids. The V gene end was trimmed by 0 bases and the J gene end by 0 bases; junction bases not matched to a gene: 7. The CDR3 DNA sequence: TGTGCCTGGAGTGTACCGGGACTAGCATCTAGCACAGATACGCAGTATTTT. This gives the protein CAWSVPGLASSTDTQYF.

Points on this clone: Other DNA sequences in the sample encode the same CDR3. The chain has TRBV6-1 and TRBJ1-1, with TRBD1 matching over 9 bases. Unmatched junction bases numbered 6, after V lost 4 bases and J lost 0 bases. From germline, CDR1 is MNHNS and CDR2 SASEGT. CDR3 length: 16 residues. As DNA, the CDR3 is TGTGCCAGCAGTGGGGTTGGGACAGGGCTGAACACTGAAGCTTTCTTT. It codes for CASSGVGTGLNTEAFF.

The chain uses TRBV7-8 and TRBJ2-5; 13 bases are a match to TRBD2. The CDR3 is made up of 17 amino acids. Trimming took 1 base from V and 2 from J; bases not matched to a gene: 4. Germline V lookup: CDR1 SGHVS, CDR2 FQNEAQ. In nucleotides, the CDR3 is TGTGCCAGCAGCTTAGGGGGACTAGCGGGAACACAAGAGACCCAGTACTTC. This gives the protein CASSLGGLAGTQETQYF.

The V call is TRBV2, the J call TRBJ2-7, with D possibly being TRBD2 (6 bases). V was pared by 7 bases and J by 4 bases, with 14 bases between. The germline V gene has CDR1 SNHLY and CDR2 FYNNEI. CDR3 length: 13 residues. CDR3 sequence (DNA): TGTGCCAGCAACCTACTAGCAGGGTACGAGCAGTACTTC. Amino acids: CASNLLAGYEQYF.

Written as DNA, the CDR3 is TGTGCCAGCAGGCGGACTAGCGGGACCACCTACGAGCAGTACTTC. Protein sequence: CASRRTSGTTYEQYF. The chain combines TRBV7-2 with TRBJ2-7; 12 positions agree with TRBD2. Trimming cost V 6 bases and J 2 bases; bases outside gene matches: 5. The CDR3 consists of 15 residues. The germline V gene encodes CDR1 SGHTA and CDR2 FQGNSA.